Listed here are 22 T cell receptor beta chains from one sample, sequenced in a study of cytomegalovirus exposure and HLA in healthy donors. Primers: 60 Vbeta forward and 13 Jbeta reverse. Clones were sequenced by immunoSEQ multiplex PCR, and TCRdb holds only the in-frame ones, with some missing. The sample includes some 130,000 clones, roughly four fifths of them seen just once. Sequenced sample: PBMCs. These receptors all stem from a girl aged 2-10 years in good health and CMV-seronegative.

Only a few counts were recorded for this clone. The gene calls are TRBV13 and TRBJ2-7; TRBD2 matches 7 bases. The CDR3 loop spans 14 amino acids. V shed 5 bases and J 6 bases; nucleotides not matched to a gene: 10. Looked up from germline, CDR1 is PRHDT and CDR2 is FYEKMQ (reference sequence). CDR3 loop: CASSRGLEQAEQYF. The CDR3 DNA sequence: TGTGCCAGCAGCCGAGGACTAGAGCAGGCCGAGCAGTACTTC.

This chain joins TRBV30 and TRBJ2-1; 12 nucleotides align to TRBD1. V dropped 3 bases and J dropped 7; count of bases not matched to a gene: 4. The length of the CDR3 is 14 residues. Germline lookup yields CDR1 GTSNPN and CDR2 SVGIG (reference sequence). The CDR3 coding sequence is TGTGCCTGGAGGGGACAGGGGGCTGGTAATGAGCAGTTCTTC. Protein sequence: CAWRGQGAGNEQFF. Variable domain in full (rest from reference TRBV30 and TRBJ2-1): SQTIHQWPATLVQPVGSPLSLECTVEGTSNPNLYWYRQAAGRGLQLLFYSVGIGQISSEVPQNLSASRPQDRQFILSSKKLLLSDSGFYLCAWRGQGAGNEQFFGPGTRLTVL.

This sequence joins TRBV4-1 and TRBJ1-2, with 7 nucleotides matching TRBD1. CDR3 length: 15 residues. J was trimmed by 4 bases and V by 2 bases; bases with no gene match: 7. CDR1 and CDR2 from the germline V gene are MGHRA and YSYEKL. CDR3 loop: CASSQPGTDLYGYTF. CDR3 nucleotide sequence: TGCGCCAGCAGCCAACCCGGGACAGACCTCTATGGCTACACCTTC.

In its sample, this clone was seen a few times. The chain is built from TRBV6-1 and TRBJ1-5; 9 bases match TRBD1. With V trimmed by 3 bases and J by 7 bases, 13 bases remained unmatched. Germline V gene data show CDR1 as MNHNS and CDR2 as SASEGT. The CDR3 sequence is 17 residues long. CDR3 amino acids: CASSDRPGQGLYQPQHF. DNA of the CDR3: TGTGCCAGCAGTGATAGGCCGGGACAGGGTTTATACCAGCCCCAGCATTTT.

The CDR3 reads CASRVGGNEQYF. The CDR3 DNA sequence: TGTGCCAGCAGGGTAGGGGGCAACGAGCAGTACTTC. The chain recombines TRBV6-6 with TRBJ2-7; 7 bases align to TRBD1. Germline CDR1 MNHNY, CDR2 SVGAGI (reference sequence). V shed 6 bases, J shed 5 bases, and the junction held 4 bases outside the gene matches. The CDR3 loop spans 12 amino acids.

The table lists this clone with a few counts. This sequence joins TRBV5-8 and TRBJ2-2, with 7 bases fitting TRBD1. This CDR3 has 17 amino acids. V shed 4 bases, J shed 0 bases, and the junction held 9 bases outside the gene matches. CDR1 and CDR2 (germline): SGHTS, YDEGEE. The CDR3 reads CASSQTGIRANTGELFF. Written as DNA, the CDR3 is TGTGCCAGCAGCCAGACAGGGATAAGGGCGAACACCGGGGAGCTGTTTTTT.

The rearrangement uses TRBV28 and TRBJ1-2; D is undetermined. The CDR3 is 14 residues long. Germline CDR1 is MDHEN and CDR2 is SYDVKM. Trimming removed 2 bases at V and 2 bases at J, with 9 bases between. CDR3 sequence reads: CASSLAGDNYGYTF. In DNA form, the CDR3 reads TGTGCCAGCAGTTTAGCGGGAGACAACTATGGCTACACCTTC.

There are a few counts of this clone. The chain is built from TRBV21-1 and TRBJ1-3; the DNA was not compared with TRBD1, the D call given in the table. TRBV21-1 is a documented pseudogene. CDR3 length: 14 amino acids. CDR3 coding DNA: TGTGCCAGCAGGACAGGGGGCTCTGGAAACACCATATATTTT. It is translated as CASRTGGSGNTIYF.

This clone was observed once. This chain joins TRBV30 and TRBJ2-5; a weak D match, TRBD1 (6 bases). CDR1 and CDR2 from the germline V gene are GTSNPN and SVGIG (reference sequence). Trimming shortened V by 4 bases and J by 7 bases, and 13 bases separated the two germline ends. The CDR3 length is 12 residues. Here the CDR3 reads CAWNPGAGTQYF. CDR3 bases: TGTGCCTGGAACCCAGGGGCAGGGACCCAGTACTTC. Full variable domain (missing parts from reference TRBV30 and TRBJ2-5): SQTIHQWPATLVQPVGSPLSLECTVEGTSNPNLYWYRQAAGRGLQLLFYSVGIGQISSEVPQNLSASRPQDRQFILSSKKLLLSDSGFYLCAWNPGAGTQYFGPGTRLLVL.

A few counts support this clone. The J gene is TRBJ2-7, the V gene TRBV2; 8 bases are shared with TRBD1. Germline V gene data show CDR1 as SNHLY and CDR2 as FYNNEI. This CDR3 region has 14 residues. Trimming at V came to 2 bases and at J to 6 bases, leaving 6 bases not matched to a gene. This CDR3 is CASSERDRRREQYF. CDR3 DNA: TGTGCCAGCAGTGAACGGGACAGGCGACGCGAGCAGTACTTC.

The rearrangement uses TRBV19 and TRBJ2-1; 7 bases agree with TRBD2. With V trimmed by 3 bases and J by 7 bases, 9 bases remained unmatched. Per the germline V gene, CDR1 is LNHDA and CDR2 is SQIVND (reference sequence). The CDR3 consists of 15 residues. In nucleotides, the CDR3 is TGTGCCAGTAGTATGGGGAGGGAATGGTGGAATGAGCAGTTCTTC. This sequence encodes CASSMGREWWNEQFF. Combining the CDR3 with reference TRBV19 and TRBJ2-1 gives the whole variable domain DGGITQSPKYLFRKEGQNVTLSCEQNLNHDAMYWYRQDPGQGLRLIYYSQIVNDFQKGDIAEGYSVSREKKESFPLTVTSAQKNPTAFYLCASSMGREWWNEQFFGPGTRLTVL.

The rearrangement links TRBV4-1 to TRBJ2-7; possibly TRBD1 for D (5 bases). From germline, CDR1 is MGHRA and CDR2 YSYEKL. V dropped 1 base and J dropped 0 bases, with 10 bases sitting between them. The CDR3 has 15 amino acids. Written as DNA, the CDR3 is TGCGCCAGCAGCCAAGGGTCAGACAGCTCCTACGAGCAGTACTTC. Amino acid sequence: CASSQGSDSSYEQYF.

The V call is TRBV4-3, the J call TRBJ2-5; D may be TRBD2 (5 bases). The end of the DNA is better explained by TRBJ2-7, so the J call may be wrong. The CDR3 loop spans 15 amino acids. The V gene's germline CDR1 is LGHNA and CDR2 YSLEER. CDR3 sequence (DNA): TGCGCCAGCAGCCAAGGGATACTGGAGGTAAACGAGCAGTACTTC. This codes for CASSQGILEVNEQYF.

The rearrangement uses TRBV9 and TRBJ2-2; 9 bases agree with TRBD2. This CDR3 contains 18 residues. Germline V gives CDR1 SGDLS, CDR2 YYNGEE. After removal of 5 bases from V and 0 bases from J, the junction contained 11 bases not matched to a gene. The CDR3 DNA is TGTGCCAGCAGTATTGGAGCGGGAGGCTACGCGAACACCGGGGAGCTGTTTTTT. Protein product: CASSIGAGGYANTGELFF.

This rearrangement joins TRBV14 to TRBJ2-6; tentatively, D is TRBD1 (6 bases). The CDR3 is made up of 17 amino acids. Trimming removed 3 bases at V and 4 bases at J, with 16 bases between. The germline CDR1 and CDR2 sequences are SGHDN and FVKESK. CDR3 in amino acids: CASSHTGSQLGANVLTF. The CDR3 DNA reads TGTGCCAGCAGCCATACAGGGTCTCAGCTCGGGGCCAACGTCCTGACTTTC.

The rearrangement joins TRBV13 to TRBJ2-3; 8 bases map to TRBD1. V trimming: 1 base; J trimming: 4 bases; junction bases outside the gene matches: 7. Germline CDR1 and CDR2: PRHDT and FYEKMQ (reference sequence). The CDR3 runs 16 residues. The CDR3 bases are TGTGCCAGCAGCTTAGAATCGGACAGGGACCCAGATACGCAGTATTTT. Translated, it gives CASSLESDRDPDTQYF.

The CDR3 DNA reads as TGTGCCAGCAGCAACACGGAGATGCACTACAATGAGCAGTTCTTC. Its translation is CASSNTEMHYNEQFF. The V and J genes are TRBV6-5 and TRBJ2-1; D not resolved. The CDR3 totals 15 residues. Germline assignment: CDR1 MNHEY and CDR2 SVGAGI. Deletions cut 6 bases from V and 3 bases from J, with 15 bases between.

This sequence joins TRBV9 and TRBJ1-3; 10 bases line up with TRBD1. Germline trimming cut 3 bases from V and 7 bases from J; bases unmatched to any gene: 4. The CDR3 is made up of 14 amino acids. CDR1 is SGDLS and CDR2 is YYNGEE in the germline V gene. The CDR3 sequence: CASSGKDRGNTIYF. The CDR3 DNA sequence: TGTGCCAGCAGCGGGAAGGACAGGGGGAACACCATATATTTT.

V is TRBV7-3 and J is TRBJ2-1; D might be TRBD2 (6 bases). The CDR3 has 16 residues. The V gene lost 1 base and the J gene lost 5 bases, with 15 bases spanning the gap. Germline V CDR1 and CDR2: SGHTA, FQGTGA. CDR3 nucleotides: TGTGCCAGCAGCTTAAATTGGGGGACTGAAAACAATGAGCAGTTCTTC. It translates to CASSLNWGTENNEQFF.

CDR3 nucleotide sequence: TGTGCCAGCAGCATTCCCCTAGCGACCCAAGAGACCCAGTACTTC. Protein product: CASSIPLATQETQYF. The chain couples TRBV7-6 to TRBJ2-5; D perhaps matches TRBD2 (6 bases). CDR1 is SGHVS and CDR2 is FNYEAQ in the germline V gene. The CDR3 sequence is 15 residues long. Trimming stripped 5 bases from V and 1 base from J, with 14 bases between.

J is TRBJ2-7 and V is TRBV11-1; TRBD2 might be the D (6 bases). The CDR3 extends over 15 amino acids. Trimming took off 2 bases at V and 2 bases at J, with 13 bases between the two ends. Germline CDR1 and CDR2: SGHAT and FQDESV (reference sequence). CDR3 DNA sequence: TGTGCCAGCAGCTTATCGCTAGCGTCCACCTACGAGCAGTACTTC. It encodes CASSLSLASTYEQYF.

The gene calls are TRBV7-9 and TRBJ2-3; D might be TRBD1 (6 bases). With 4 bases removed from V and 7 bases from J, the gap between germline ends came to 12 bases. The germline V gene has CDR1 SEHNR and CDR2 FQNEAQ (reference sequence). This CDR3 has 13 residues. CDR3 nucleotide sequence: TGTGCCAGCAGCTCTCAGGGGCTATATACGCAGTATTTT. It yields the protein CASSSQGLYTQYF.